The 22 T cell receptor beta chains below all came from one sample that was sequenced in a study of T cells in Graves' hyperthyroidism and ophthalmopathy. Amplified TCR beta CDR3 regions derived from RNA transcripts. A first-round RT-PCR of the TCR CDR3 used the HTBI primer set. TCRdb ran MiXCR on the multiplex PCR reads and lists one entry per CDR3 protein. The repertoire has about 290,000 distinct CDR3 sequences, approximately 16% of them found once; the top ten carry 30%. The specimen was blood. These TCRs come from a woman in her fifties or sixties with Graves' hyperthyroidism that later progressed to Graves' ophthalmopathy.

This clonotype was picked up many times. The CDR3 DNA reads as TGTGCCAGCAGTTGGGGGAATGAAAAACTGTTTTTT. This gives the protein CASSWGNEKLFF. The chain couples TRBV28 to TRBJ1-4; D may be TRBD1 (5 bases). V shed 4 bases and J shed 5 bases, with 5 bases lying between them. The germline CDR1 and CDR2 sequences are MDHEN and SYDVKM. CDR3 size: 12 residues. Together with reference TRBV28 and TRBJ1-4, the CDR3 gives the full variable domain: DVKVTQSSRYLVKRTGEKVFLECVQDMDHENMFWYRQDPGLGLRLIYFSYDVKMKEKGDIPEGYSVSREKKERFSLILESASTNQTSMYLCASSWGNEKLFFGSGTQLSVL.

The rearrangement joins TRBV3-1 to TRBJ2-7; D not certain. The V gene's germline CDR1 is LGHDT and CDR2 YNNKEL (reference sequence). V was pared by 4 bases and J by 2 bases, with 12 bases between. The CDR3 runs 14 residues. The CDR3 loop is CASSLKPPTYEQYF. In DNA form, the CDR3 reads TGTGCCAGCAGCCTAAAACCCCCAACCTACGAGCAGTACTTC.

This clonotype showed up just a few times. The chain recombines TRBV19 with TRBJ2-1; D perhaps matches TRBD1 (5 bases). Looked up from germline, CDR1 is LNHDA and CDR2 is SQIVND (reference sequence). This CDR3 contains 16 residues. The ends were cut back, 10 bases at V and 4 bases at J, with 23 bases in the middle. As DNA, the CDR3 is TGTGCCACTCGAACCGGACACCCAGATCTATACAATGAGCAGTTCTTC. Translating it yields CATRTGHPDLYNEQFF.

The chain uses TRBV20-1 and TRBJ2-3, with a tentative D call TRBD2 (6 bases). Between the trimmed V and J ends, which lost 0 bases and 2 bases, there was a span of 15 bases. CDR1 is DFQATT and CDR2 is SNEGSKA in the germline V gene (reference sequence). This CDR3 has 16 amino acids. CDR3 in DNA: TGCAGTGCTAGAGAAGCGGTAGCGGACTACACAGATACGCAGTATTTT. It translates to CSAREAVADYTDTQYF.

This clonotype was detected ten times or more. The chain uses TRBV18 and TRBJ1-3; 7 bases match TRBD1. V shed 3 bases and J 5 bases; nucleotides not matched to a gene: 4. This CDR3 comprises 14 residues. The germline V gene has CDR1 KGHSH and CDR2 LQKENI. CDR3 residues: CASSPKTGRNTIYF. CDR3 bases: TGTGCCAGCTCACCTAAGACAGGGCGAAACACCATATATTTT.

V and J are TRBV7-2 and TRBJ1-3; no firm D call. There are 14 residues in the CDR3. From germline, CDR1 is SGHTA and CDR2 FQGNSA. The V and J ends lost 3 bases and 4 bases respectively, with 10 bases between them. CDR3 in DNA: TGTGCCAGCAGCTTGGAAAGAATAGGAAACACCATATATTTT. Translating gives CASSLERIGNTIYF.

The V gene is TRBV27, the J gene TRBJ2-1, with D tentatively TRBD1 or TRBD2 (5 bases each). V was shortened by 5 bases and J by 5 bases, with 19 bases between the two germline ends. The CDR3 consists of 16 residues. Germline loops: CDR1 MNHEY, CDR2 SMNVEV (reference sequence). The CDR3 DNA sequence: TGTGCCAGCAGTGCGAGGGCCGACAGTTTCGACAATGAGCAGTTCTTC. Translated: CASSARADSFDNEQFF.

This clonotype was detected ten times or more. The chain links TRBV11-3 to TRBJ2-7; 8 nucleotides align to TRBD2. After removal of 0 bases from V and 1 base from J, the junction contained 5 bases not matched to a gene. Germline CDR1 reads SGHNT; CDR2 reads YENEEA. CDR3 size: 16 residues. CDR3 DNA: TGTGCCAGCAGCTTAGATTCTAGCGGGCTTTCCTACGAGCAGTACTTC. It translates to CASSLDSSGLSYEQYF.

In the case of this clonotype: A read error may be the cause here, since a much bigger clone is one base away. The genes are TRBV5-1 and TRBJ2-3; a weak D match, TRBD1 (5 bases). Germline values: CDR1 SGHRS, CDR2 YFSETQ. The CDR3 spans 13 residues. Here the CDR3 reads CASSLFRVDTRYF. CDR3 bases: TGCGCCAGCAGCTTGTTCAGGGTAGATACGCGGTATTTT.

The chain employs TRBV5-1 and TRBJ2-7; 9 bases map to TRBD2. V lost 5 bases and J lost 4; bases outside the gene matches: 4. Germline-derived CDR1 and CDR2 are SGHRS and YFSETQ. This CDR3 has 13 amino acids. The CDR3 DNA follows: TGCGCCAGCAGGGAGACTAGCGGATACGAGCAGTACTTC. This gives the protein CASRETSGYEQYF.

This clonotype was recorded many times. The CDR3 protein is CASSYPNTEAFF. CDR3 coding DNA: TGTGCCAGCAGTTACCCCAACACTGAAGCTTTCTTT. The V gene is TRBV6-5, the J gene TRBJ1-1; no clear D. V lost 2 bases, J lost 2 bases, and 3 bases lay in between. The CDR3 extends over 12 amino acids. The germline gives CDR1 MNHEY, CDR2 SVGAGI.

There are many counts of this clonotype. The rearrangement joins TRBV5-1 to TRBJ1-5; the D is unclear. Germline V gene sequence: CDR1 SGHRS, CDR2 YFSETQ. V shed 3 bases and J shed 1 base, with 14 bases lying between them. This CDR3 comprises 16 residues. The CDR3 reads CASSWGSSGSNQPQHF. The DNA for the CDR3 is TGCGCCAGCAGCTGGGGTTCGAGTGGCAGCAATCAGCCCCAGCATTTT.

This clonotype appeared many times. The CDR3 DNA follows: TGCGCCAGCAGCTTGGCGGGACAGGAAACAGATACGCAGTATTTT. Protein sequence: CASSLAGQETDTQYF. This chain joins TRBV5-1 and TRBJ2-3; 8 positions match TRBD1. The length of the CDR3 is 15 residues. With V trimmed by 0 bases and J by 3 bases, 3 bases remained unmatched. Germline CDR1 is SGHRS and CDR2 is YFSETQ. The entire variable domain, with the rest obtained from reference TRBV5-1 and TRBJ2-3, is as follows: KAGVTQTPRYLIKTRGQQVTLSCSPISGHRSVSWYQQTPGQGLQFLFEYFSETQRNKGNFPGRFSGRQFSNSRSEMNVSTLELGDSALYLCASSLAGQETDTQYFGPGTRLTVL.

The table lists this clonotype with many counts. The chain has TRBV5-8 and TRBJ2-2; maybe TRBD1 (6 bases). V dropped 4 bases and J dropped 4 bases, with 17 bases sitting between them. The CDR3 is 16 residues long. Germline V gene sequence: CDR1 SGHTS, CDR2 YDEGEE. CDR3 sequence (DNA): TGTGCCAGCAGCCCCTCAGGGGCGGCCTTCACCGGGGAGCTGTTTTTT. Translation gives CASSPSGAAFTGELFF.

This clonotype was recorded a few times. The gene calls are TRBV30 and TRBJ2-1, with a possible D match to TRBD1 (5 bases). Germline lookup yields CDR1 GTSNPN and CDR2 SVGIG (reference sequence). The CDR3 sequence is 10 residues long. CDR3 in DNA: TGTGCTCAGGGCTTGAATGAGCAGTTCTTC. Its protein is CAQGLNEQFF. The whole variable domain, remainder taken from reference TRBV30 and TRBJ2-1, is SQTIHQWPATLVQPVGSPLSLECTVEGTSNPNLYWYRQAAGRGLQLLFYSVGIGQISSEVPQNLSASRPQDRQFILSSKKLLLSDSGFYLCAQGLNEQFFGPGTRLTVL.

This clonotype was counted ten times or more. The genes are TRBV5-1 and TRBJ2-7, with D uncertain. The germline gives CDR1 SGHRS, CDR2 YFSETQ. V shed 4 bases and J shed 3 bases, with 11 bases lying between them. This CDR3 comprises 13 residues. CDR3 protein: CASSLSYSYEQYF. DNA for the CDR3: TGCGCCAGCAGCCTCTCTTACAGCTACGAGCAGTACTTC.

This clonotype has a count of ten or more. The rearrangement joins TRBV3-1 to TRBJ2-3; D is ambiguous. Germline loops: CDR1 LGHDT, CDR2 YNNKEL (reference sequence). The CDR3 consists of 13 residues. Deletions cut 7 bases from V and 4 bases from J, with 12 bases between. The CDR3 is CASTDGSADTQYF. For the CDR3, the DNA is TGTGCCAGCACCGACGGTTCCGCAGATACGCAGTATTTT.

V and J are TRBV20-1 and TRBJ2-1; 10 bases map to TRBD2. The length of the CDR3 is 15 residues. Germline trimming cut 0 bases from V and 12 bases from J; bases unmatched to any gene: 11. Germline V gene data show CDR1 as DFQATT and CDR2 as SNEGSKA (reference sequence). CDR3 DNA: TGCAGTGCTAGAGATGTGCCTAGCGGGAGTCTAGTGCAGTTCTTC. It translates to CSARDVPSGSLVQFF.

This clonotype was seen ten or more times. This chain uses TRBV28 with TRBJ2-3; 7 bases match TRBD1. The CDR3 sequence is 16 residues long. Germline V gives CDR1 MDHEN, CDR2 SYDVKM. The V gene end was trimmed by 4 bases and the J gene end by 4 bases; junction bases not matched to a gene: 11. CDR3 coding DNA: TGTGCCAGCAGTTCAAATTCGCTGACAGGGTCAGATACGCAGTATTTT. Encoded protein: CASSSNSLTGSDTQYF.

The table lists this clonotype with many counts. The V gene is TRBV7-9, the J gene TRBJ1-1, with 9 bases lining up with TRBD1. CDR1 is SEHNR, CDR2 FQNEAQ, per germline (reference sequence). The CDR3 is 15 amino acids. V dropped 5 bases and J dropped 3; count of bases not matched to a gene: 7. The CDR3 spells CASSPGTGRYTEAFF. The DNA of the CDR3 is TGTGCCAGCAGCCCAGGGACAGGGCGGTACACTGAAGCTTTCTTT.

This chain connects TRBV19 to TRBJ2-2; D perhaps matches TRBD1 (6 bases). Trimming took off 0 bases at V and 6 bases at J, with 8 bases between the two ends. The CDR3 sequence is 14 residues long. Looked up from germline, CDR1 is LNHDA and CDR2 is SQIVND (reference sequence). This chain's CDR3 is CASSIDHRAGELFF. CDR3 nucleotides: TGTGCCAGTAGTATAGACCACAGGGCCGGGGAGCTGTTTTTT.

CDR3 nucleotide sequence: TGTGCCAGCAGGCCTGGACTTCCCTCCGGGGAGCTGTTTTTT. This gives the protein CASRPGLPSGELFF. The rearrangement joins TRBV28 to TRBJ2-2; D may be TRBD2 (5 bases). CDR3 length: 14 residues. Trimming left V 6 bases short and J 6 bases short, with 14 bases between. Germline V CDR1 and CDR2: MDHEN, SYDVKM.